These 2 T cell receptor beta chains came from one sample sequenced in a study of cytomegalovirus exposure and HLA in healthy donors. This table comes from immunoSEQ multiplex PCR, and its TCRdb copy is limited to in-frame clones, with some not included. The sample gives 82,000 or so clones, approximately 93% of which show up once; 0.55% to 0.75% is in the top ten. Specimen: PBMCs. The receptors here all came from a man in his late teens or twenties in good health and CMV-seronegative.

The V call is TRBV28, the J call TRBJ1-5, with 8 bases lining up with TRBD1. With 6 bases clipped from V and 1 base from J, the junction kept 11 bases outside the gene matches. This CDR3 spans 17 amino acids. Germline V gene lookup returns CDR1 MDHEN and CDR2 SYDVKM. The CDR3 DNA reads as TGTGCCAGCAGACCAGGGGGCGCAAGGGTGAGCAATCAGCCCCAGCATTTT. Protein: CASRPGGARVSNQPQHF.

The CDR3 spells CASSQGWTNSPLHF. CDR3 DNA sequence: TGTGCCAGCAGTCAAGGGTGGACAAATTCACCCCTCCACTTT. The V gene is TRBV6-5, the J gene TRBJ1-6, with TRBD1 as a possible D gene (5 bases). V was pared by 5 bases and J by 7 bases, with 12 bases between. The V gene's germline CDR1 is MNHEY and CDR2 SVGAGI. This CDR3 has 14 amino acids.